This TCR beta chain was sequenced in a study of cytomegalovirus exposure and HLA in healthy donors. General observations from the study: Segments of the TCR beta V type were, in most cases, productive about 87% or about 30% of the time in an earlier analysis.

On this clone itself: Its antigen is as yet unknown.

Each of the donors was a healthy bone marrow donor. Vbeta (60) and Jbeta (13) primers were used in the PCR. Sequencing was performed with immunoSEQ multiplex PCR; in TCRdb, only in-frame clones are kept and a portion is missing. This sample has around 170,000 clones, with around 80% found just once. Sequences were obtained from PBMCs. This sequence originates from a woman between 45 and 65 years old in good health and CMV-seropositive.

The CDR3 DNA is TGCGCCAGCAGAGCCCGGGGAGGAGGTAGGAGCTCCTACAATGAGCAGTTCTTC. This codes for CASRARGGGRSSYNEQFF. The chain carries TRBV5-1 and TRBJ2-1; tentatively, D is TRBD2 (6 bases). Looked up from germline, CDR1 is SGHRS and CDR2 is YFSETQ. V lost 5 bases to trimming and J lost 0 bases, with 21 bases between them. The CDR3 covers 18 residues.